The rows below give T cell receptor beta chains drawn from one sample of a study of response to subunit inactivated influenza vaccine. One entry per CDR3 protein, called by TCRdb with MiXCR from the RT-PCR reads. Of more than 550,000 distinct CDR3 sequences in the sample, 10% to 15% were seen once. The sequenced sample was PBMCs from blood, obtained on the day of vaccination. These receptors were obtained from a man in his forties or fifties who received an inactivated influenza vaccine. The CDR3 runs from the conserved cysteine through the conserved F or W. The D gene is left open where the match is weak.

>TRBJ2-7|TRBD1|TRBV7-2
CASKKDRLSYEQYF
>TRBJ2-3|TRBD2|TRBV12-3/TRBV12-4
CASRRRSGGGDTQYF
>TRBJ2-7|TRBD2|TRBV9
CASSVDVGTNSYEQYF
>TRBJ2-5|TRBD2|TRBV5-6
CASSSRTSGSLETQYF
>TRBJ2-3|TRBD1|TRBV5-6
CASSLYAGTGNTDTQYF
>TRBJ2-1|TRBD1|TRBV3-1
CASSQWTGRYEQFF
>TRBJ1-2|-|TRBV4-3
CASSQEVDSGYGYTF
>TRBJ1-4|TRBD1|TRBV9
CASSPNRGGQTNEKLFF
>TRBJ2-5|TRBD2|TRBV7-6
CASSPQVAGGETQYF
>TRBJ1-2|-|TRBV12-3/TRBV12-4
CASSPPGEGVPGYTF
>TRBJ1-5|-|TRBV3-1
CASSQAGAPQHF
>TRBJ2-5|TRBD1|TRBV4-3
CASSQAGTGETQYF
>TRBJ2-1|-|TRBV29-1
CSLGGNEQFF
>TRBJ2-1|-|TRBV20-1
CSVLGRRGSYNEQFF
>TRBJ1-4|-|TRBV29-1
CSVARDGGKEKLFF
>TRBJ2-3|TRBD1|TRBV12-3/TRBV12-4
CASSFRETGYLATQYF
>TRBJ2-7|TRBD1|TRBV10-3
CAIRGQGETEQYF
>TRBJ2-5|TRBD1|TRBV20-1
CSASTYNRGRETQYF
>TRBJ1-5|-|TRBV21-1
CASSKYCSKGDYSNQPQHF
>TRBJ2-5|TRBD2|TRBV6-2/TRBV6-3
CASSLNPGLAQETQYF
>TRBJ2-1|-|TRBV5-5
CASSSTPNYNEQFF
>TRBJ1-6|-|TRBV18
CASSPQGPFHSPLHF
>TRBJ2-7|-|TRBV24-1
CATSDLRDRAYEQYF
>TRBJ1-1|-|TRBV7-9
CASSRGGYTEAFF
>TRBJ2-2|TRBD1|TRBV25-1
CASSDYRGSGELFF
>TRBJ2-1|TRBD2|TRBV5-1
CASSLTGTSSYNEQFF
>TRBJ2-3|TRBD2|TRBV7-2
CASSFGGGSPSTDTQYF
>TRBJ2-1|TRBD2|TRBV28
CASSTAGGLANEQFF
>TRBJ2-1|-|TRBV7-2
CASSRGPSSYNEQFF
>TRBJ1-1|-|TRBV4-3
CASSRQGAEAFF
>TRBJ1-3|-|TRBV12-5
CASGFQSGNRNTIYF
>TRBJ2-1|-|TRBV24-1
CATSDLDTLWGVGNEQFF
>TRBJ2-7|-|TRBV20-1
CSARYPSGVGVYEQYF
>TRBJ1-4|-|TRBV2
CASSREIGEKLFF
>TRBJ2-1|TRBD2|TRBV6-2/TRBV6-3
CASSYGLAGGWLTVGNEQFF
>TRBJ2-7|-|TRBV7-6
CASSLRRGGYEQYF
>TRBJ2-1|TRBD2|TRBV20-1
CSASGTSGLNEQFF
>TRBJ2-1|TRBD1|TRBV7-2
CASSLARGQGRRNEQFF
>TRBJ2-7|-|TRBV6-2/TRBV6-3
CASSISPVGYEQYF
>TRBJ1-1|-|TRBV12-3/TRBV12-4
CASSGGEGGMNTEAFF
>TRBJ2-7|TRBD2|TRBV27
CASSARLAGDHEQYF
>TRBJ2-3|TRBD2|TRBV5-1
CASSLASLGEGDTQYF
>TRBJ2-2|-|TRBV28
CASRERPTGELFF
>TRBJ2-5|TRBD2|TRBV12-3/TRBV12-4
CAIRGLAGDEETQYF
>TRBJ2-5|-|TRBV25-1
CASSEPQETQYF
>TRBJ2-7|TRBD2|TRBV28
CASSAGTSGSWFYEQYF
>TRBJ2-6|-|TRBV2
CASRDRQTGANVLTF
>TRBJ2-3|TRBD2|TRBV20-1
CSASPRASGGGNF
>TRBJ1-1|-|TRBV7-9
CASSFEGGAFF
>TRBJ2-7|TRBD1|TRBV10-3
CAISGGTGYEQYF
>TRBJ2-3|-|TRBV28
CASSFSRGSADTQYF
>TRBJ1-6|TRBD1|TRBV6-1
CASSRQGAFSPLHF
>TRBJ2-1|TRBD1|TRBV7-2
CASSPDRGEQFF
>TRBJ2-3|-|TRBV20-1
CSARDLGRSSTDTQYF
>TRBJ2-2|-|TRBV28
CASSLTVYTGELFF
>TRBJ2-5|-|TRBV10-3
CAISGNKAQETQYF
>TRBJ2-3|TRBD2|TRBV12-3/TRBV12-4
CASIKREGLYTDTQYF
>TRBJ2-6|-|TRBV5-1
CASSSTAGSGANVLTF
>TRBJ1-6|TRBD1|TRBV4-1
CASSPYRGENSPLHF